This TCR beta chain was sequenced for a study of cytomegalovirus exposure and HLA in healthy donors. Findings and caveats of the study: It has been reported that TCR beta sequences accurately predicted the HLA-A and HLA-B alleles of most subjects. Fewer N-insertions (relative to the roughly 700-donor mean) were reportedly seen in an Asian-associated ancestry cluster in a later analysis. Certain sequence variants were highly shared and formed a cluster, and this cluster was likely a sequencing artifact.

The PCR ran on 60 Vbeta and 13 Jbeta primers. The method was immunoSEQ multiplex PCR; TCRdb's version includes in-frame clones alone and lacks a portion of them. The sample yields more than 80,000 clones, around 86% seen once. This CDR3 contains 15 residues. The germline V and J ends were trimmed by 5 bases and 5 bases, with 15 bases remaining between them. The germline V gene encodes CDR1 SGHVS and CDR2 FQNEAQ. In the case of this clone: No antigen is known for it.

The TCR comes from a man aged 30 to 45 in good health and CMV-seropositive. The genes are TRBV7-8 and TRBJ1-4; D is unresolved. Source material: PBMCs. For the CDR3, the DNA is TGTGCCAGCAGCCTTCGGTCTGGCGGAAATGAAAAACTGTTTTTT. This codes for CASSLRSGGNEKLFF.